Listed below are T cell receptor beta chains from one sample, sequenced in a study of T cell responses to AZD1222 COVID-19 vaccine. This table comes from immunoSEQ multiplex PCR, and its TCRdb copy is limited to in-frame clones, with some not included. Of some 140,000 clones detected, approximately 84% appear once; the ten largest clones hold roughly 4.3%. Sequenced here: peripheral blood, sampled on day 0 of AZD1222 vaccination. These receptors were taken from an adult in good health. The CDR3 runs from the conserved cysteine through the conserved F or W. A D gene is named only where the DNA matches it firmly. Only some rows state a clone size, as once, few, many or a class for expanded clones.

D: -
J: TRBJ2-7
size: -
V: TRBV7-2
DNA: TGTGCCAGCAGCTTAGACAGGACCCCCTACGAGCAGTACTTC
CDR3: CASSLDRTPYEQYF

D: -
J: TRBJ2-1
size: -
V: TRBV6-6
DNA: TGTGCCAGCAGTCTGCAGGGGGGATTTGGTGAGCAGTTCTTC
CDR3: CASSLQGGFGEQFF

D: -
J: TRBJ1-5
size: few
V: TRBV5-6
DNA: TGTGCCAGCAGCTTCGGGGGGATGGACAATCAGCCCCAGCATTTT
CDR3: CASSFGGMDNQPQHF

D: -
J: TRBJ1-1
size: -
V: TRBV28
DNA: TGTGCCAGCAGTTTGTCCCTGAACACTGAAGCTTTCTTT
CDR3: CASSLSLNTEAFF

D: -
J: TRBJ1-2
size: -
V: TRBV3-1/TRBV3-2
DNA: TGTGCCAGCAGCCAAGTCGGGGGCCGGGTTAACTATGGCTACACCTTC
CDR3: CASSQVGGRVNYGYTF

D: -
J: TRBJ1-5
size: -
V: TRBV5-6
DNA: TGTGCCAGCAGCCCGGGGGGGGCTGTTGATCAGCCCCAGCATTTT
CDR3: CASSPGGAVDQPQHF

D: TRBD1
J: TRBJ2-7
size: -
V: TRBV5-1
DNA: TGCGCCAGCCCTCGAAAGGGACAGGGACCCTACGAGCAGTACTTC
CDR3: CASPRKGQGPYEQYF

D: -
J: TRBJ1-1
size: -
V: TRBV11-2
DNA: TGTGCCAGCAGCTTCTACCCGTCTGAGAACACTGAAGCTTTCTTT
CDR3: CASSFYPSENTEAFF

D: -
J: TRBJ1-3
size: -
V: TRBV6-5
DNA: TGTGCCAGCAGTTACTCATTGGCGGTTGGAAACACCATATATTTT
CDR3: CASSYSLAVGNTIYF

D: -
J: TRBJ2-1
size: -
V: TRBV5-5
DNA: TGTGCCAGCAGCCGAGGCGGCGGTGAGCAGTTCTTC
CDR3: CASSRGGGEQFF

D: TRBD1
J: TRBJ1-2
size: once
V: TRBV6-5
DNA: TGTGCCAGCATGGTGAGACAGGGGAACTATGGCTACACCTTC
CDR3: CASMVRQGNYGYTF

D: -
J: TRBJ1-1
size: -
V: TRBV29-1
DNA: TGCAGCGTTTCTATGGGGCCCACCCTTGAAGCTTTCTTT
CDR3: CSVSMGPTLEAFF

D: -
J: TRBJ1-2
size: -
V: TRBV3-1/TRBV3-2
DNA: TGTGCCAGCAGCCAAGATCAGAGGGCCCGCTACACCTTC
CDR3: CASSQDQRARYTF

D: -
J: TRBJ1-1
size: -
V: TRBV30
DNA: TGTGCCTGGAGTGGCGCCAGGAACACTGAAGCTTTCTTT
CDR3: CAWSGARNTEAFF

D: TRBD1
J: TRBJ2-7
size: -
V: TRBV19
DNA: TGTGCCAGTAGTCCTTGGGACAGGGGAACGGAGGAGCAGTACTTC
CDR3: CASSPWDRGTEEQYF

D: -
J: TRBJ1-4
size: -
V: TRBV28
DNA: TGTGCCAGCAGCCAATTAGTAACTAATGAAAAACTGTTTTTT
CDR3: CASSQLVTNEKLFF

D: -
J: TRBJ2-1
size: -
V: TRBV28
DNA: TGTGCCAGCAGCGGCGGCATGTTCAATGAGCAGTTCTTC
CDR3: CASSGGMFNEQFF

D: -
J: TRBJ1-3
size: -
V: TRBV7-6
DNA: TGTGCCAGCAGCTTAGATGGGGCGCATGGAAACACCATATATTTT
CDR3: CASSLDGAHGNTIYF

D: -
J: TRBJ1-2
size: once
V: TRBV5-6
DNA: TGTGCCAGCAGCTTGGACGGACCGCTCTATGGCTACACCTTC
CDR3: CASSLDGPLYGYTF

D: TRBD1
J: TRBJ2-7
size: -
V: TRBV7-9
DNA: TGTGCCAGCAGCTACAGACAGGGGGCCGACGAGCAGTACTTC
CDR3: CASSYRQGADEQYF

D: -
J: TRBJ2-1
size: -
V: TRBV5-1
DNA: TGCGCCAGCAGCTTTCTAGGGAAGTCGGACAATGAGCAGTTCTTC
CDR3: CASSFLGKSDNEQFF

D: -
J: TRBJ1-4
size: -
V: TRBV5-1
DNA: TGCGCCAGCAGGGGCCGCCTTCAGAATGAAAAACTGTTTTTT
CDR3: CASRGRLQNEKLFF

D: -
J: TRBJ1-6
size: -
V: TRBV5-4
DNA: TGTGCCAGCAGTCTTAACCCAGATACCTCCTATAATTCACCCCTCCACTTT
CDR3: CASSLNPDTSYNSPLHF

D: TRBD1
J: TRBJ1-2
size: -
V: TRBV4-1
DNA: TGCGCCAGCAGCCAAGAAAAAGGACAGGGGACAATACCTAACTATGGCTACACCTTC
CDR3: CASSQEKGQGTIPNYGYTF

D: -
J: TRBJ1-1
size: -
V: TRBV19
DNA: TGTGCCAGTAGGGCATCTCTTAACACTGAAGCTTTCTTT
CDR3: CASRASLNTEAFF

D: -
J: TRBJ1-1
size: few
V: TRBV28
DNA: TGTGCCAGCAGTTTCGCCCACGGGGACACTGAAGCTTTCTTT
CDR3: CASSFAHGDTEAFF

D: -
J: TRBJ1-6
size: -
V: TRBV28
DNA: TGTGCCAGCAGTTTAAGAGATAATTCACCCCTCCACTTT
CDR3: CASSLRDNSPLHF

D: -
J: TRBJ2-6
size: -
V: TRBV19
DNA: TGTGCCAGTAGTATAAAACAGTCTGGGGCCAACGTCCTGACTTTC
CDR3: CASSIKQSGANVLTF

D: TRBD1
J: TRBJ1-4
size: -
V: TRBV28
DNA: TGTGCCAGCAGTTTACCGACAGGGGGGGAGGAAAAACTGTTTTTT
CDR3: CASSLPTGGEEKLFF

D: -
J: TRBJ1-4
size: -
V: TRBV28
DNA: TGTGCCAGCAGTCAAAATCCCAAAAACCCGTTTTTT
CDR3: CASSQNPKNPFF

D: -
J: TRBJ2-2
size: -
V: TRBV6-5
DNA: TGTGCCAGCAGTTACGCCCGCAGAACGAACACCGGGGAGCTGTTTTTT
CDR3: CASSYARRTNTGELFF

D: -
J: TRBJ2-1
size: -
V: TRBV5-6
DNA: TGTGCCAGCAGCCCGGGGGTGGGGCAGTTCTTC
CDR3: CASSPGVGQFF

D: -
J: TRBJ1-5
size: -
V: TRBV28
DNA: TGTGCCAGCAGTTTATACAGGAGCAATCAGCCCCAGCATTTT
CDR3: CASSLYRSNQPQHF

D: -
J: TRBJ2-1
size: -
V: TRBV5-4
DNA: TGTGCCAGCAGCCCCCCGGGAACCTACAATGAGCAGTTCTTC
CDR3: CASSPPGTYNEQFF

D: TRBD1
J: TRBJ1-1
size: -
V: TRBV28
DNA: TGTGCCAGCAGTAACAGGGGTACTGAAGCTTTCTTT
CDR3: CASSNRGTEAFF

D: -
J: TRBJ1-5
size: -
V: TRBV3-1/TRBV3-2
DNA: TGTGCCAGCAGCCAAGATATGGCCTTTCAGCCCCAGCATTTT
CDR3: CASSQDMAFQPQHF

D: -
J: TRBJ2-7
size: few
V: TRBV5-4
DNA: TGTGCCAGCAGCTTCGCGGGATATTCCTACGAGCAGTACTTC
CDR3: CASSFAGYSYEQYF

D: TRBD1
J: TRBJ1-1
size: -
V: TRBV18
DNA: TGTGCCAGCTCATCGGAAATAACAGGGGACACTGAAGCTTTCTTT
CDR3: CASSSEITGDTEAFF

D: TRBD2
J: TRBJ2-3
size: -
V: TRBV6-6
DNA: TGTGCCAGCAGTTACGCCGTGCGGGGGGGCGGGGATACGCAGTATTTT
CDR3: CASSYAVRGGGDTQYF

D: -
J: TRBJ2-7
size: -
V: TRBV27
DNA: TGTGCCAGCAGTTTTCATGAACAGGGACTGACCGAGCAGTACTTC
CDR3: CASSFHEQGLTEQYF

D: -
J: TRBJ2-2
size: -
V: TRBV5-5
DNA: TGTGCCAGCAGCCGGGACACTAACACCGGGGAGCTGTTTTTT
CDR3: CASSRDTNTGELFF

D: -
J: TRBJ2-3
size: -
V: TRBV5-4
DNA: TGTGCCAGCAGACCTGGACTATTCACAGATACGCAGTATTTT
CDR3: CASRPGLFTDTQYF

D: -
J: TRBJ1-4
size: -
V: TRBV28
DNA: TGTGCCAGCAGTTTCACAGGGCCAACTAATGAAAAACTGTTTTTT
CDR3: CASSFTGPTNEKLFF

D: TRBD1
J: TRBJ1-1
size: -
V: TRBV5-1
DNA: TGCGCCAGCAGCCGCGGGACAGAGAACACTGAAGCTTTCTTT
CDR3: CASSRGTENTEAFF

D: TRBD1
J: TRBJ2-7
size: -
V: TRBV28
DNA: TGTGCCAGCAGTCTAACTACGACAGGGGGCTTCAGAAATGACCAATACGAGCAGTACTTC
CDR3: CASSLTTTGGFRNDQYEQYF

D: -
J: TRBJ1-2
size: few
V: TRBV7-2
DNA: TGTGCCAGCAGCCGGAACATGGGCTATGGCTACACCTTC
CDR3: CASSRNMGYGYTF

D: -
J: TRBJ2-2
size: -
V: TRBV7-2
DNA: TGTGCCAGCAGCTTAGACGGGGCTTTTTCCGGGGAGCTGTTTTTT
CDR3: CASSLDGAFSGELFF

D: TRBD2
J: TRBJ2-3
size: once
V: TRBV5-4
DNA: TGTGCCAGCAGCTTGGCGGGGGGGATCACAGATACGCAGTATTTT
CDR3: CASSLAGGITDTQYF

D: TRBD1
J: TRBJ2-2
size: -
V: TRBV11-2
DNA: TGTGCCAGCAGTCGACGCGGGGACAGGCTCCCCGGGGAGCTGTTTTTT
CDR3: CASSRRGDRLPGELFF

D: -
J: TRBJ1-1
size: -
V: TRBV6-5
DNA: TGTGCCAGCAGACTTTTGACAGTGAACACTGAAGCTTTCTTT
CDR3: CASRLLTVNTEAFF

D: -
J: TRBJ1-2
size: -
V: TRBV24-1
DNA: TGTGCCACCAGTGATTTTAAACGTAACTATGGCTACACCTTC
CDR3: CATSDFKRNYGYTF

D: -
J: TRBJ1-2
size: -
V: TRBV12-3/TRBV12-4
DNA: TGTGCCAGCGGGGCCGGTGCGGGCTACACCTTC
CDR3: CASGAGAGYTF

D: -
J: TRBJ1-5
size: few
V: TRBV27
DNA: TGTGCCAGCAGTTTCGGAAGGGCTGGGAAGAAGGAAGCCAATACTTACAATCAGCCCCAGCATTTT
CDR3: CASSFGRAGKKEANTYNQPQHF

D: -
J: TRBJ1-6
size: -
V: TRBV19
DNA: TGTGCCAGCTCAAATGGGGAGGAATATAATTCACCCCTCCACTTT
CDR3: CASSNGEEYNSPLHF

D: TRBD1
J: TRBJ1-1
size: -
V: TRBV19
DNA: TGTGCCAGTAGTATCTCTTGGGGACAGGGGGCTGAAGCTTTCTTT
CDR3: CASSISWGQGAEAFF

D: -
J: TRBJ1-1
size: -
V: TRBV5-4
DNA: TGTGCCAGCAGCTTGTTCCACGGAGGGTCAAATACTGAAGCTTTCTTT
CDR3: CASSLFHGGSNTEAFF

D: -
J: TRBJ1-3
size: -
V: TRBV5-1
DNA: TGCGCCAGCAGCTACCGGACGGCCGGCTCTGGAAACACCATATATTTT
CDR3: CASSYRTAGSGNTIYF